This passage covers 22 T cell receptor beta chains from one sample sequenced in a study of blood T cells in healthy people across ages. Alongside a J-beta primer mix, a sample-barcoded 5' primer served in a second PCR lasting roughly 6 to 11 cycles. TCRdb called the 5' RACE reads again in MiXCR, with one record for every CDR3 protein. The repertoire holds about 800,000 distinct CDR3 sequences, with roughly 64% as singletons. Sequencing was carried out using blood. The receptors shown here come from a young man in good health.

V usage is TRBV18 and J usage is TRBJ2-5, with D possibly being TRBD1 (5 bases). Trimming removed 2 bases from V and 0 bases from J, with 7 bases in between. Looked up from germline, CDR1 is KGHSH and CDR2 is LQKENI. There are 14 residues in the CDR3. This CDR3 is CASSPGADQETQYF. CDR3 in DNA: TGTGCCAGCTCACCAGGGGCAGACCAAGAGACCCAGTACTTC.

This clonotype was counted a few times. The chain is built from TRBV28 and TRBJ2-1; 12 positions match TRBD2. V dropped 5 bases and J dropped 9; count of bases not matched to a gene: 11. Per the germline V gene, CDR1 is MDHEN and CDR2 is SYDVKM. CDR3 length equals 16 residues. The CDR3 sequence: CASSPPGTSGRAEQFF. In nucleotides, the CDR3 is TGTGCCAGCAGTCCCCCCGGGACTAGCGGGCGGGCTGAGCAGTTCTTC.

The V and J genes are TRBV11-2 and TRBJ1-1; D uncertain. Germline CDR1 reads SGHAT; CDR2 reads FQNNGV. CDR3 length: 17 amino acids. V lost 1 base to trimming and J lost 4 bases, with 19 bases between them. The CDR3 reads CASSLAAAGDVFTEAFF. CDR3 sequence (DNA): TGTGCCAGCAGCTTAGCGGCCGCGGGAGATGTTTTCACTGAAGCTTTCTTT.

This clonotype has just a few counts. This sequence joins TRBV10-3 and TRBJ1-2, with 8 bases that match TRBD1. The junction had 7 bases not matched to a gene; V was cut back by 9 bases and J by 4 bases. The length of the CDR3 is 13 residues. Germline V gene data show CDR1 as ENHRY and CDR2 as SYGVKD. The CDR3 is CAIDRGGLYGYTF. CDR3 sequence (DNA): TGTGCCATAGACAGGGGAGGGCTCTATGGCTACACCTTC.

The CDR3 here is CASSTLTGSSYEQYF. CDR3 nucleotide sequence: TGCGCCAGCAGCACGTTGACAGGGAGCTCCTACGAGCAGTACTTC. The chain links TRBV5-1 to TRBJ2-7; 7 bases are shared with TRBD1. Germline V gene sequence: CDR1 SGHRS, CDR2 YFSETQ. The CDR3 has 15 amino acids. Trimming cost V 4 bases and J 0 bases; bases outside gene matches: 7.

V is TRBV13 and J is TRBJ2-3; the match to TRBD1 covers 7 bases. The length of the CDR3 is 17 residues. J was trimmed by 5 bases and V by 5 bases; bases with no gene match: 16. From germline, CDR1 is PRHDT and CDR2 FYEKMQ (reference sequence). As DNA, the CDR3 is TGTGCCAGCAGCACAAGACAGGGTCCCTCGAGGGGAGATACGCAGTATTTT. Its translation: CASSTRQGPSRGDTQYF.

The chain is built from TRBV10-3 and TRBJ1-2; weak D call: TRBD1 (5 bases). Trimming stripped 0 bases from V and 3 bases from J, with 17 bases between. This CDR3 has 17 residues. CDR1 is ENHRY and CDR2 is SYGVKD in the germline V gene. The CDR3 loop reads CAISESRQLLDDYGYTF. Written as DNA, the CDR3 is TGTGCCATCAGTGAGTCCAGACAGCTTTTAGACGACTATGGCTACACCTTC.

This chain connects TRBV7-2 to TRBJ2-7, with D possibly being TRBD1 (5 bases). The CDR3 is made up of 14 amino acids. CDR1 is SGHTA, CDR2 FQGNSA, per germline. Between the trimmed V and J ends, which lost 5 bases and 2 bases, there was a span of 13 bases. CDR3 bases: TGTGCCAGCAGCACCCAGGACATTGCCTACGAGCAGTACTTC. This encodes CASSTQDIAYEQYF.

This clonotype was observed a handful of times. The chain combines TRBV28 with TRBJ2-1; D call uncertain. Germline CDR1 reads MDHEN; CDR2 reads SYDVKM. The CDR3 loop spans 12 amino acids. Trimming shortened V by 6 bases and J by 7 bases, and 10 bases separated the two germline ends. Here the CDR3 reads CASRRTRNEQFF. CDR3 in DNA: TGTGCCAGCAGACGTACTCGTAATGAGCAGTTCTTC.

This clonotype appeared a few times. The chain combines TRBV28 with TRBJ2-3, with D perhaps TRBD2 (5 bases). The V and J ends lost 6 bases and 14 bases respectively, with 18 bases between them. The CDR3 contains 12 residues. Germline CDR1 reads MDHEN; CDR2 reads SYDVKM. CDR3 nucleotide sequence: TGTGCCAGCAGGAGCGGTACCCATGTTCCGTATTTT. Amino acid sequence: CASRSGTHVPYF.

The chain joins TRBV10-3 to TRBJ2-1; the D is unclear. The germline V gene has CDR1 ENHRY and CDR2 SYGVKD. This CDR3 is built from 11 residues. Trimming left V 10 bases short and J 5 bases short, with 9 bases between. The CDR3 loop is CATTFNNEQFF. In DNA, the CDR3 is TGTGCCACAACATTTAACAATGAGCAGTTCTTC.

V gene TRBV7-9 combines with J gene TRBJ1-2, with D perhaps TRBD1 (5 bases). The germline CDR1 and CDR2 sequences are SEHNR and FQNEAQ (reference sequence). Trimming removed 6 bases from V and 6 bases from J, with 17 bases in between. There are 14 residues in the CDR3. CDR3 region: CASSRRGGSDGYTF. DNA of the CDR3: TGTGCCAGCAGTAGACGCGGGGGATCTGATGGCTACACCTTC.

V gene TRBV4-1 combines with J gene TRBJ2-1, with D hard to call. The CDR3 length is 13 residues. The V gene lost 0 bases and the J gene lost 7 bases, with 7 bases spanning the gap. Germline V CDR1 and CDR2: MGHRA, YSYEKL. CDR3 in DNA: TGCGCCAGCAGCCAAGATAAAAGGAATGAGCAGTTCTTC. Translation gives CASSQDKRNEQFF.

V and J are TRBV14 and TRBJ2-7; the D gene could be TRBD1 or TRBD2 (5 bases each). Trimming removed 4 bases from V and 3 bases from J, with 16 bases in between. The CDR3 is made up of 15 amino acids. The germline V gene has CDR1 SGHDN and CDR2 FVKESK. The CDR3 protein is CASSRGTPLVYEQYF. The CDR3 DNA follows: TGTGCCAGCAGCCGTGGGACCCCCCTTGTCTACGAGCAGTACTTC.

The CDR3 protein is CATSGTSSTDTQYF. The DNA of the CDR3 is TGTGCCACCAGTGGGACTTCTAGCACAGATACGCAGTATTTT. The rearrangement joins TRBV24-1 to TRBJ2-3; D is perhaps TRBD2 (5 bases). Trimming left V 5 bases short and J 0 bases short, with 8 bases between. CDR3 length equals 14 residues. CDR1 and CDR2 from the germline V gene are KGHDR and SFDVKD.

The genes are TRBV25-1 and TRBJ2-7; possible D gene TRBD2, 5 bases. V was trimmed by 2 bases and J by 9 bases, leaving 14 bases between them. The CDR3 consists of 13 residues. Germline CDR1 is MGHDK and CDR2 is SYGVNS. As DNA, the CDR3 is TGTGCCAGCAGTGAAGCCGTGGCCGAGGGGCAGTACTTC. As protein: CASSEAVAEGQYF.

The CDR3 sequence is CSATPSGASTDTQYF. The CDR3 nucleotides read TGCAGTGCGACTCCTAGCGGGGCTAGCACAGATACGCAGTATTTT. The chain uses TRBV20-1 and TRBJ2-3, with 9 nucleotides matching TRBD2. The CDR3 covers 15 residues. V was pared by 6 bases and J by 0 bases, with 7 bases of the junction left unmatched. The germline V gene encodes CDR1 DFQATT and CDR2 SNEGSKA (reference sequence).

This clonotype was observed a single time. The chain has TRBV20-1 and TRBJ1-4, with D possibly being TRBD1 (6 bases). V dropped 0 bases and J dropped 6 bases, with 8 bases sitting between them. This CDR3 has 13 residues. CDR1 is DFQATT, CDR2 SNEGSKA, per germline (reference sequence). The CDR3 is CSARDAGDEKLFF. The CDR3 nucleotides are TGCAGTGCTAGAGATGCAGGGGATGAAAAACTGTTTTTT.

This chain uses TRBV11-2 with TRBJ2-7, with TRBD2 matching over 8 bases. V trimming: 7 bases; J trimming: 0 bases; junction bases outside the gene matches: 14. Germline V gene sequence: CDR1 SGHAT, CDR2 FQNNGV. This CDR3 region has 17 residues. CDR3 residues: CASNFDSGGRLSYEQYF. CDR3 bases: TGTGCCAGCAACTTCGACTCTGGCGGGAGGCTCTCCTACGAGCAGTACTTC.

The genes are TRBV29-1 and TRBJ1-4; tentatively, D is TRBD1 (5 bases). V lost 4 bases to trimming and J lost 7 bases, with 10 bases between them. This CDR3 contains 12 residues. Germline V lookup: CDR1 SQVTM, CDR2 ANQGSEA. CDR3 sequence: CSVAGSGEKLFF. CDR3 DNA: TGCAGCGTTGCAGGGAGCGGTGAAAAACTGTTTTTT.

This clonotype showed up just a few times. This chain uses TRBV29-1 with TRBJ2-1, with D possibly matching TRBD2 (6 bases). Germline V gene sequence: CDR1 SQVTM, CDR2 ANQGSEA. Trimming shortened V by 8 bases and J by 8 bases, and 10 bases separated the two germline ends. CDR3 length equals 10 residues. This chain's CDR3 is CSCGVHEQFF. CDR3 sequence (DNA): TGCAGCTGCGGGGTCCATGAGCAGTTCTTC.

The chain recombines TRBV20-1 with TRBJ2-5, with D possibly TRBD2 on 5 matching bases. This CDR3 spans 14 amino acids. V shed 3 bases and J shed 2 bases, with 13 bases lying between them. Germline assignment: CDR1 DFQATT and CDR2 SNEGSKA (reference sequence). CDR3 sequence reads: CSASPTISQETQYF. The CDR3 nucleotides read TGCAGTGCTAGCCCGACTATCAGTCAAGAGACCCAGTACTTC.